One sample yielded the 20 T cell receptor beta chains listed below, sequenced in a study of identifying expanded T cells in peripheral blood. This table comes from immunoSEQ multiplex PCR, and its TCRdb copy is limited to in-frame clones, with some not included. Here the sample spans tens of thousands of clones, over 80% being singletons. The sequencing sample was made of blood. These receptors all stem from a person aged 18 to 75 in good health.

The rearrangement joins TRBV14 to TRBJ2-1; no clear D. Trimming shortened V by 0 bases and J by 10 bases, and 13 bases separated the two germline ends. This CDR3 region has 14 residues. Germline loops: CDR1 SGHDN, CDR2 FVKESK. In DNA form, the CDR3 reads TGTGCCAGCAGCCAAGAACTGGTCCTCCACGAGCAGTTCTTC. Its protein product is CASSQELVLHEQFF.

This clone was picked up one time. This rearrangement joins TRBV7-2 to TRBJ2-7; D is perhaps TRBD1 (5 bases). The length of the CDR3 is 15 residues. V was shortened by 1 base and J by 6 bases, with 16 bases between the two germline ends. Germline CDR1 SGHTA, CDR2 FQGNSA. Here the CDR3 reads CASSLGVQDLGEQYF. The CDR3 nucleotides are TGTGCCAGCAGCTTAGGTGTACAGGACCTTGGCGAGCAGTACTTC.

This clone was found a few times. The rearrangement uses TRBV6-5 and TRBJ1-2, with unresolved D. This CDR3 comprises 13 residues. Germline V gives CDR1 MNHEY, CDR2 SVGAGI. Trimming removed 2 bases from V and 2 bases from J, with 6 bases in between. The CDR3 nucleotides are TGTGCCAGCAGTTACGGACTAAACTATGGCTACACCTTC. Encoded protein: CASSYGLNYGYTF.

V and J are TRBV10-3 and TRBJ2-5, with 10 bases matching TRBD1. Unmatched junction bases numbered 8, after V lost 4 bases and J lost 6 bases. The germline V gene encodes CDR1 ENHRY and CDR2 SYGVKD. This CDR3 contains 15 residues. In nucleotides, the CDR3 is TGTGCCATCAGTGGAATTGAGACAGGGGGCCAGACCCAGTACTTC. Residues: CAISGIETGGQTQYF.

The chain carries TRBV5-1 and TRBJ2-1; either TRBD1 or TRBD2 may supply D (5 bases each). CDR3 size: 14 residues. Germline CDR1 SGHRS, CDR2 YFSETQ. V was trimmed by 0 bases and J by 9 bases, leaving 13 bases between them. The CDR3 bases are TGCGCCAGCAGCTTGGAGGGACCCAGCAGTGAGCAGTTCTTC. Protein: CASSLEGPSSEQFF.

The gene calls are TRBV18 and TRBJ1-2; 10 nucleotides line up with TRBD1. Trimming removed 1 base from V and 4 bases from J; junction bases left unmatched: 3. The germline gives CDR1 KGHSH, CDR2 LQKENI. The CDR3 sequence is 15 residues long. CDR3 amino acids: CASSPRQGAIYGYTF. Written as DNA, the CDR3 is TGTGCCAGCTCACCACGACAGGGGGCGATCTATGGCTACACCTTC. The whole variable domain, filled in from reference TRBV18 and TRBJ1-2, reads NAGVMQNPRHLVRRRGQEARLRCSPMKGHSHVYWYRQLPEEGLKFMVYLQKENIIDESGMPKERFSAEFPKEGPSILRIQQVVRGDSAAYFCASSPRQGAIYGYTFGSGTRLTVV.

This rearrangement joins TRBV27 to TRBJ1-1; 8 nucleotides agree with TRBD1. V was clipped by 7 bases and J by 4 bases; unmatched bases: 11. This CDR3 comprises 15 residues. CDR1 is MNHEY and CDR2 is SMNVEV in the germline V gene (reference sequence). The CDR3 nucleotides are TGTGCCAGCACAAGACAGGGGCGTCTCGGCACTGAAGCTTTCTTT. Residues: CASTRQGRLGTEAFF.

V gene TRBV6-1 combines with J gene TRBJ1-2, with TRBD1 as a possible D gene (6 bases). CDR3 length: 12 amino acids. Germline CDR1 is MNHNS and CDR2 is SASEGT. Trimming removed 6 bases at V and 4 bases at J, with 9 bases between. DNA for the CDR3: TGTGCCAGCAGAACAGGGAGCTATGGCTACACCTTC. This encodes CASRTGSYGYTF.

The rearrangement uses TRBV28 and TRBJ1-2; D possibly corresponds to TRBD1 (6 bases). Germline loops: CDR1 MDHEN, CDR2 SYDVKM. V lost 1 base, J lost 14 bases, and 17 bases lay in between. The CDR3 is 13 residues long. CDR3 loop: CASSLYGTPSPTF. CDR3 DNA sequence: TGTGCCAGCAGTTTATACGGGACACCCTCGCCTACCTTC.

The J gene is TRBJ2-7, the V gene TRBV21-1. TRBV21-1 is annotated as a pseudogene. This CDR3 is 16 amino acids long. The CDR3 loop reads CASSKVRRSCSYEQYV. The CDR3 DNA sequence: TGTGCCAGCAGCAAAGTTCGTCGGTCATGCTCCTACGAGCAGTACGTC.

V gene TRBV29-1 combines with J gene TRBJ2-2; D may be TRBD1 (5 bases). Germline V gives CDR1 SQVTM, CDR2 ANQGSEA. The CDR3 covers 12 residues. The V end lost 4 bases, the J end lost 5 bases, and 8 bases lay between the germline ends. As DNA, the CDR3 is TGCAGCGTTGGAGCAGGGACCGGGGAGCTGTTTTTT. Translated, it gives CSVGAGTGELFF.

This clone has a single count. The rearrangement links TRBV9 to TRBJ2-3; 11 nucleotides line up with TRBD2. Looked up from germline, CDR1 is SGDLS and CDR2 is YYNGEE. V shed 2 bases, J shed 5 bases, and the junction held 7 bases outside the gene matches. This CDR3 comprises 16 residues. The CDR3 bases are TGTGCCAGCAGCGTGGGCAGTGGACTAGCGGGAGATACGCAGTATTTT. Protein: CASSVGSGLAGDTQYF.

This chain links TRBV7-8 with TRBJ1-2; the match to TRBD1 covers 10 bases. Losses at the gene ends were 5 bases for V and 4 bases for J; bases not matched to a gene: 16. Germline loops: CDR1 SGHVS, CDR2 FQNEAQ. The CDR3 contains 18 residues. The DNA for the CDR3 is TGTGCCAGCAGCAACACGGTGGCGGGACAGGGGTTCGTCTATGGCTACACCTTC. Translating it yields CASSNTVAGQGFVYGYTF.

There are a few counts of this clone. The rearrangement uses TRBV5-4 and TRBJ1-2, with D perhaps TRBD1 (6 bases). Trimming removed 3 bases from V and 2 bases from J, with 11 bases in between. CDR1 SGHNT and CDR2 YYREEE come from the germline V gene (reference sequence). The CDR3 loop spans 14 amino acids. CDR3 in amino acids: CASSSGQLNYGYTF. The CDR3 bases are TGTGCCAGCAGCTCCGGACAGCTCAACTATGGCTACACCTTC.

V is TRBV19 and J is TRBJ1-1; D unclear. Looked up from germline, CDR1 is LNHDA and CDR2 is SQIVND (reference sequence). V was clipped by 1 base and J by 11 bases, with 14 bases between them. This CDR3 spans 13 amino acids. The CDR3 here is CASSIVGGTGAFF. The CDR3, as DNA: TGTGCCAGTAGTATAGTCGGCGGAACGGGGGCTTTCTTT.

This rearrangement joins TRBV6-1 to TRBJ1-2, with D tentatively TRBD1 (6 bases). Deletions cut 5 bases from V and 6 bases from J, with 13 bases between. This CDR3 spans 13 amino acids. Germline V gene sequence: CDR1 MNHNS, CDR2 SASEGT. The CDR3 region has the DNA TGTGCCAGCAGTCAATGGGGGCTAGATGGCTACACCTTC. Translated: CASSQWGLDGYTF.

J is TRBJ1-2 and V is TRBV15; D is unclear. The CDR3 spans 16 residues. V lost 0 bases, J lost 4 bases, and 15 bases lay in between. Germline V CDR1 and CDR2: LNHNV, YYDKDF (reference sequence). CDR3 sequence reads: CATSRDRVPVGYGYTF. Here the CDR3 DNA reads TGTGCCACCAGCAGAGATCGGGTTCCCGTCGGCTATGGCTACACCTTC.

The rearrangement links TRBV27 to TRBJ1-5, with a possible D match to TRBD1 (6 bases). Germline V CDR1 and CDR2: MNHEY, SMNVEV (reference sequence). V was shortened by 4 bases and J by 0 bases, with 10 bases between the two germline ends. The CDR3 spans 15 residues. In nucleotides, the CDR3 is TGTGCCAGCAGTTATCAGGGGAATAGCAATCAGCCCCAGCATTTT. Translated: CASSYQGNSNQPQHF.

CDR3 coding DNA: TGTGCCAGCAGGGGGGAAATAGGGAAAACAGGAGGCTACACCTTC. Amino acid sequence: CASRGEIGKTGGYTF. This chain connects TRBV6-5 to TRBJ1-2; a weak D match, TRBD1 (5 bases). Germline CDR1 is MNHEY and CDR2 is SVGAGI. Trimming removed 6 bases from V and 8 bases from J, with 22 bases in between. CDR3 size: 15 residues.

This clone appeared a single time. The chain combines TRBV11-2 with TRBJ2-2; 8 bases align to TRBD1. CDR1 SGHAT and CDR2 FQNNGV come from the germline V gene. After removal of 0 bases from V and 10 bases from J, the junction contained 7 bases not matched to a gene. CDR3 length: 15 amino acids. As DNA, the CDR3 is TGTGCCAGCAGCTTAGATAGCAGGACAGGGTTGGAGCTGTTTTTT. Residues: CASSLDSRTGLELFF. Combining the CDR3 with reference TRBV11-2 and TRBJ2-2 gives the whole variable domain EAGVAQSPRYKIIEKRQSVAFWCNPISGHATLYWYQQILGQGPKLLIQFQNNGVVDDSQLPKDRFSAERLKGVDSTLKIQPAKLEDSAVYLCASSLDSRTGLELFFGEGSRLTVL.